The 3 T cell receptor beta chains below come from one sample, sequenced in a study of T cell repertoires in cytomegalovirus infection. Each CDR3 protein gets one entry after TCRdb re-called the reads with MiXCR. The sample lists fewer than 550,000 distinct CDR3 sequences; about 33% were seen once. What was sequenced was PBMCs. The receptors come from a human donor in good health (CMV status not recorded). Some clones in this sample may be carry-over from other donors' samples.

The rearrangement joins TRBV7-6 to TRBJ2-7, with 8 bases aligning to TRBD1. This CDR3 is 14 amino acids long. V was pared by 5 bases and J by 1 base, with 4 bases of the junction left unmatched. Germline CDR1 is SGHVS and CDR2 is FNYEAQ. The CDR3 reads CASSQQGGSYEQYF. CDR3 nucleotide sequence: TGTGCCAGCAGCCAACAGGGGGGTTCCTACGAGCAGTACTTC.

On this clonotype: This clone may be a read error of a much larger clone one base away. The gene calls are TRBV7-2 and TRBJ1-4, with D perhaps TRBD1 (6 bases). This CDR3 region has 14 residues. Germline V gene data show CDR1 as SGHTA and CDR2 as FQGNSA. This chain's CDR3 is CASKVGRGNENLFF. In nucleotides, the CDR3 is TGTGCCAGCAAGGTTGGCAGGGGAAATGAAAACCTGTTTTTT. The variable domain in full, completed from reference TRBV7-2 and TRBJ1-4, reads GAGVSQSPSNKVTEKGKDVELRCDPISGHTALYWYRQSLGQGLEFLIYFQGNSAPDKSGLPSDRFSAERTGGSVSTLTIQRTQQEDSAVYLCASKVGRGNENLFFGSGTQLSVL.

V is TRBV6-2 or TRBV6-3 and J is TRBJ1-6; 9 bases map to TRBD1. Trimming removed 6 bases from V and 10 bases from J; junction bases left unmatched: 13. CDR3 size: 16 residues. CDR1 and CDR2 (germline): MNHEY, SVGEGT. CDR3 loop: CASSLSGQGFGSPLHF. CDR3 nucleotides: TGTGCCAGCAGCCTCTCGGGACAGGGTTTCGGCTCACCCCTCCACTTT.